The following is a TCR beta chain sequence with its context. Its matching antigen is unknown. TCRdb re-derived calls from the reads in MiXCR, one entry per CDR3 protein. The sample carries around 550,000 distinct CDR3 sequences, more than 20% recorded once. The data were obtained in a study of T cell repertoires in cytomegalovirus infection. Study as a whole: Public TCR beta signatures were indicative of both CMV infection and a matching HLA type. Study conclusions and caveats: Individuals carrying CMV plus the relevant HLA were identified by cumulative frequency of public TCR beta families.

Germline CDR1 and CDR2: SNHLY and FYNNEI. CDR3 length equals 16 residues. Trimming took off 11 bases at V and 6 bases at J, with 28 bases between the two ends. The V and J genes are TRBV2 and TRBJ1-1, with unresolved D. The specimen was PBMCs. The sequence derives from a human donor in good health (CMV status not recorded). Some clones in this sample may be carry-over from other donors' samples. DNA of the CDR3: TGTGCCTCGGGTGGTGGACGGGTAGGGCCAAGGGCTGAAGCTTTCTTT. Its protein product is CASGGGRVGPRAEAFF.